This record looks at one T cell receptor (beta chain) sequence and its context. Its specificity is unknown. This CDR3 has 13 amino acids. CDR1 is SNHLY and CDR2 is FYNNEI in the germline V gene. V lost 6 bases and J lost 5, with 13 bases in between. This sample was included in a study of CD8+CD57+ T cells in acquired aplastic anemia. Study-level information: Sorted CD4+ and CD8+ cells yielded approximately 3.4 ug of DNA on average.

Using genomic DNA as the template, TCR beta VDJ and CDR3 profiling was carried out. Via MiXCR, TCRdb re-called the reads, giving one row per CDR3 protein. The table includes 260,000 or so distinct CDR3 sequences, 47% detected once. Study-level points and caveats: Researchers report that around 31 CD8+ CDR3 sequences appeared in both patients and controls.

CD8+CD57+ cell expansion, shown by flow cytometry, had occurred in the patients selected for sequencing. Patients had undergone no therapy by the time their blood was sampled. The sample consisted of sorted CD4+, CD8+, or CD8+CD57+ T cells (not recorded which) from PBMCs. The TCR originated in a human donor with aplastic anemia. The genes are TRBV2 and TRBJ2-5; D perhaps matches TRBD1 (5 bases). The CDR3 region is CASSQGIRETQYF. The CDR3 DNA reads TGTGCCAGCAGCCAGGGTATACGCGAGACCCAGTACTTC.